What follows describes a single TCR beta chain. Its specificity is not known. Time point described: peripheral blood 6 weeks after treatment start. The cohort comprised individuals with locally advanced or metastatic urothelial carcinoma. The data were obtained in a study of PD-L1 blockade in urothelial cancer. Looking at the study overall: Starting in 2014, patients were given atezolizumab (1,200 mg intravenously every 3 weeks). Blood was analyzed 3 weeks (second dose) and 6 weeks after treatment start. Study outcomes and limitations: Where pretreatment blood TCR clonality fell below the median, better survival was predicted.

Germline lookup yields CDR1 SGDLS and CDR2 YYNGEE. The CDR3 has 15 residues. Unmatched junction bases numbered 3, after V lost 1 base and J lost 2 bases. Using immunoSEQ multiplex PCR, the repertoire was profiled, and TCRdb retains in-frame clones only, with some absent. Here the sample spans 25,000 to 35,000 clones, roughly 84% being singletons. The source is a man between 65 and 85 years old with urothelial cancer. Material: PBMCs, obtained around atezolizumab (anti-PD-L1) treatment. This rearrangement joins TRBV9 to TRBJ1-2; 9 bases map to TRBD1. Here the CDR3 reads CASSVYGTGNYGYTF. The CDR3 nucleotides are TGTGCCAGCAGCGTATATGGGACAGGGAACTATGGCTACACCTTC.